This entry concerns a single TCR beta chain. The germline CDR1 and CDR2 sequences are SEHNR and FQNEAQ (reference sequence). The ends lost 5 bases at V and 0 bases at J; junction bases unmatched: 10. The CDR3 loop spans 17 amino acids. The sample belongs to a study of OX40 agonist ivuxolimab in advanced cancers. Data came from immunoSEQ multiplex PCR; TCRdb stores just in-frame clones and leaves some out. The data hold about 22,000 clones, with roughly 84% observed a single time. The rearrangement uses TRBV7-9 and TRBJ2-1; 7 bases are a match to TRBD2. This sequence originates from an adult with an advanced solid tumor such as melanoma, head and neck, liver or kidney cancer. Sequenced material: CD4+ or CD8+ T cells sorted from blood, taken in a trial of the OX40 agonist ivuxolimab. Written as DNA, the CDR3 is TGTGCCAGCAGCCCACCTAGCGGTAGAAGCTCCTACAATGAGCAGTTCTTC. Translated: CASSPPSGRSSYNEQFF.